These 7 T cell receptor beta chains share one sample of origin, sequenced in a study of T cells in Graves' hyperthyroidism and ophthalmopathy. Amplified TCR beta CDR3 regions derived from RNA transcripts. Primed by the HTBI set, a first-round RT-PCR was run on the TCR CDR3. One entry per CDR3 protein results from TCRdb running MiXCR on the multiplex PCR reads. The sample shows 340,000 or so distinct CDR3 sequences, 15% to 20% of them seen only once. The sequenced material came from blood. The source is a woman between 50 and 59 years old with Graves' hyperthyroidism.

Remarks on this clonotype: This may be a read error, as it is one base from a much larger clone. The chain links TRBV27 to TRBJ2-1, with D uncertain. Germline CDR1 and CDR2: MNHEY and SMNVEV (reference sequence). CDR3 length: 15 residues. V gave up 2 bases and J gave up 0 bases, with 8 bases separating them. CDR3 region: CASSLAWSSYNEQFF. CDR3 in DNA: TGTGCCAGCAGTTTAGCGTGGAGCTCCTACAATGAGCAGTTCTTC.

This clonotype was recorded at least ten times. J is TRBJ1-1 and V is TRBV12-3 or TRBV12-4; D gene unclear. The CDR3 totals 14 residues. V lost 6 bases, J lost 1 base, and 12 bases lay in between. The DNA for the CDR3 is TGTGCCAGCAGGGGGAAGGGAGGGAACACTGAAGCTTTCTTT. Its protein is CASRGKGGNTEAFF.

The CDR3 loop reads CSAPYPGKGDTEAFF. The CDR3 nucleotides read TGCAGTGCTCCTTATCCGGGCAAGGGAGACACTGAAGCTTTCTTT. J is TRBJ1-1 and V is TRBV20-1; D not certain. Germline V gene lookup returns CDR1 DFQATT and CDR2 SNEGSKA (reference sequence). This CDR3 has 15 residues. Trimming stripped 5 bases from V and 3 bases from J, with 19 bases between.

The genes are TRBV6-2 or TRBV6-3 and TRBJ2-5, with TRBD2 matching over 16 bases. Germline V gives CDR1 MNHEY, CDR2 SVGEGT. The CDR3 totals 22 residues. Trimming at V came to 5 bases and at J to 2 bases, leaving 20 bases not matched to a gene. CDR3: CASSPPSAGTSGGATWQETQYF. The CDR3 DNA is TGTGCCAGCAGTCCCCCCAGCGCCGGGACTAGCGGGGGGGCTACCTGGCAAGAGACCCAGTACTTC.

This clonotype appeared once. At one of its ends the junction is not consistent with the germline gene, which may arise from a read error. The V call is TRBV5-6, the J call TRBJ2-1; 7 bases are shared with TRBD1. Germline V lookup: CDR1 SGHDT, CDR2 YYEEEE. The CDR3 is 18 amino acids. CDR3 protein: CAGSLDGRDRRSYNEQFF. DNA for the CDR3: TGTGCCGGCAGCTTAGACGGCCGGGACAGACGGTCCTACAATGAGCAGTTCTTC.

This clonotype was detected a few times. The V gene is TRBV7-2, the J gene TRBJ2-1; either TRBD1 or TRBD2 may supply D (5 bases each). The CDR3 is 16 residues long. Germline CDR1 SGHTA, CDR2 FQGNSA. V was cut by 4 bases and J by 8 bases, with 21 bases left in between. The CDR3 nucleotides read TGTGCCAGCAGCTCCTCCGGGACGGGCCTCCGCGATGAGCAGTTCTTC. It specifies CASSSSGTGLRDEQFF.

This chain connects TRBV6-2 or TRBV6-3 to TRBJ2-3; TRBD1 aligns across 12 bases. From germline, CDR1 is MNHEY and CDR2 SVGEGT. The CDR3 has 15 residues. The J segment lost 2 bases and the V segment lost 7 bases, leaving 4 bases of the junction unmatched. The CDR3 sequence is CASNRDRGPTDTQYF. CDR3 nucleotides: TGTGCCAGCAACCGGGACAGGGGGCCCACAGATACGCAGTATTTT.